The source of this T cell receptor beta chain is a study of blood T cell repertoires in COVID-19. Overall study context: Acute and convalescent COVID-19 samples came from the United States, Italy and Spain.

V shed 0 bases and J shed 5 bases, with 11 bases lying between them. The length of the CDR3 is 15 residues. Germline-derived CDR1 and CDR2 are SEHNR and FQNEAQ (reference sequence). The table came from immunoSEQ multiplex PCR; TCRdb's copy has only in-frame clones and leaves some out. The sample shows 140,000 or so clones, roughly 90% of them seen only once. The V and J genes are TRBV7-9 and TRBJ1-5, with TRBD1 as a possible D gene (6 bases). The sequence derives from a woman aged 45-60 years with acute or convalescent COVID-19. The sample was peripheral blood. CDR3 nucleotide sequence: TGTGCCAGCAGCTTAGCGTCAGGGGTCGATCAGCCCCAGCATTTT. Amino acid sequence: CASSLASGVDQPQHF.